This TCR beta chain emerged from a study of T cells in Graves' hyperthyroidism and ophthalmopathy. At the level of the study: The initial diagnosis was the point when peripheral blood was collected, ahead of any treatment.

Patients aged 18 to 65 had newly diagnosed hyperthyroidism lasting under 2 months. Uncontrolled infection, other autoimmune disease, pregnancy or lactation led to exclusion. The table lists this clonotype with a few counts. The V and J ends lost 4 bases and 5 bases, in that order; junction bases with no gene match: 9. Per germline, CDR1 SGHKS and CDR2 YYEKEE (reference sequence). The CDR3 is 15 amino acids. Authors of the study amplified TCR beta CDR3 regions from RNA transcripts. The HTBI primer set drove a first-round RT-PCR of the TCR CDR3. TCRdb re-derived calls from the multiplex PCR reads in MiXCR, one entry per CDR3 protein. The sample includes 600,000 to 800,000 distinct CDR3 sequences, about 35% seen only once; the top ten take roughly 30%.

The chain carries TRBV5-5 and TRBJ2-5, with 9 nucleotides matching TRBD1. This TCR was recovered from a middle-aged woman with Graves' hyperthyroidism. Material: blood. The DNA of the CDR3 is TGTGCCAGCAGCCAAGGGACAGGGTTGGAGGAGACCCAGTACTTC. It is translated as CASSQGTGLEETQYF. Together with reference TRBV5-5 and TRBJ2-5, the CDR3 gives the full variable domain: DAGVTQSPTHLIKTRGQQVTLRCSPISGHKSVSWYQQVLGQGPQFIFQYYEKEERGRGNFPDRFSARQFPNYSSELNVNALLLGDSALYLCASSQGTGLEETQYFGPGTRLLVL.